The rows below give T cell receptor beta chains drawn from one sample of a study of metastatic and nonmetastatic thyroid tumors. MiXCR was used by TCRdb to re-call the PCR reads. This table holds 49,000 or so clones, under 25% found once. The sequencing sample was made of blood. These TCRs come from a male donor with papillary thyroid cancer or a benign thyroid nodule (not recorded which). Some clones in this sample may be carry-over from other donors' samples. CDR3s include the opening cysteine and the closing phenylalanine or tryptophan. Each record gives: V gene, J gene, clone size, D gene, CDR3 protein, CDR3 DNA. A D gene is named only where the DNA matches it firmly. The size field is filled for only some rows; it gives once, few, many or a size class.

>TRBV2|TRBJ2-3|many|NA
CASSPEREISDTQYF
TGTGCCAGCAGTCCCGAGCGAGAGATCTCCGATACGCAGTATTTT
>TRBV9|TRBJ2-1|NA|NA
CASSARVAVSSYNEQFF
TGTGCCAGCAGCGCGCGCGTAGCGGTTAGCTCCTACAATGAGCAGTTCTTC
>TRBV24-1|TRBJ1-2|many|TRBD1
CATSDPGTVYGYTF
TGTGCCACCAGTGATCCCGGGACAGTCTATGGCTACACCTTC
>TRBV19|TRBJ2-3|NA|NA
CASSALGGGITDTQYF
TGTGCCAGTAGTGCTCTGGGGGGCGGTATCACAGATACGCAGTATTTT
>TRBV20-1|TRBJ2-7|NA|NA
CSARGGGYHEQYF
TGCAGTGCTAGAGGGGGAGGATACCACGAGCAGTACTTC
>TRBV20-1|TRBJ1-4|many|NA
CSARDYGRTEKLFF
TGCAGTGCTAGAGATTACGGACGGACTGAAAAACTGTTTTTT
>TRBV30|TRBJ1-1|NA|NA
CAWSGNTQDTEAFF
TGTGCCTGGAGTGGCAATACGCAAGACACTGAAGCTTTCTTT
>TRBV27|TRBJ1-1|NA|NA
CASSLFRGGEAFF
TGTGCCAGCAGTTTATTCAGGGGCGGGGAAGCTTTCTTT
>TRBV19|TRBJ2-6|NA|NA
CAGSAGANVLTF
TGTGCCGGCAGTGCTGGGGCCAACGTCCTGACTTTC
>TRBV6-1|TRBJ2-7|NA|TRBD1
CASSRDRGPSYEQYF
TGTGCCAGCAGTAGGGACAGGGGGCCTTCCTACGAGCAGTACTTC
>TRBV6-5|TRBJ2-3|few|NA
CASSYYKGGSTDTQYF
TGTGCCAGCAGTTACTATAAGGGGGGCAGCACAGATACGCAGTATTTT
>TRBV10-1|TRBJ2-1|many|TRBD2
CASSLGLGDEQFF
TGCGCCAGCAGTCTCGGACTAGGGGATGAGCAGTTCTTC
>TRBV10-3|TRBJ2-7|NA|NA
CAISGPNIRSDEQYF
TGTGCCATCAGTGGACCTAATATTCGGTCTGACGAGCAGTACTTC
>TRBV20-1|TRBJ2-7|many|NA
CSARGPHRGEGLTYEQYF
TGCAGTGCTAGAGGACCTCACAGGGGGGAGGGCCTAACCTACGAGCAGTACTTC
>TRBV28|TRBJ2-7|many|NA
CASSSAGGSSYEQYF
TGTGCCAGCAGTTCGGCAGGGGGGAGCTCCTACGAGCAGTACTTC
>TRBV20-1|TRBJ1-5|many|TRBD1
CSARDSTGGNQPQHF
TGCAGTGCTAGAGATTCCACAGGGGGTAATCAGCCCCAGCATTTT
>TRBV7-9|TRBJ1-4|NA|NA
CASAVSGYNEKLFF
TGTGCCAGTGCCGTATCGGGGTACAATGAAAAACTGTTTTTT
>TRBV19|TRBJ1-1|few|NA
CASSGWTEAFF
TGTGCCAGTAGTGGGTGGACTGAAGCTTTCTTT
>TRBV7-8|TRBJ2-3|many|TRBD2
CASSPNRPAAGADTQYF
TGTGCCAGCAGTCCCAACCGCCCAGCAGCGGGAGCAGATACGCAGTATTTT
>TRBV9|TRBJ2-1|many|TRBD1
CASSTSTGYNEQFF
TGTGCCAGCAGCACCTCGACAGGGTACAATGAGCAGTTCTTC
>TRBV11-2|TRBJ2-7|many|TRBD2
CASSLDSWGGYEQYF
TGTGCCAGCAGCTTAGATAGTTGGGGGGGTTACGAGCAGTACTTC
>TRBV30|TRBJ2-1|medium-sized|NA
CAWSSAVEGEQFF
TGTGCCTGGAGTTCTGCGGTTGAGGGTGAGCAGTTCTTC
>TRBV12-3/TRBV12-4|TRBJ2-7|few|NA
CASGLAFRGLYESYEQYF
TGTGCCAGCGGTTTAGCGTTTCGGGGGCTATATGAATCCTACGAGCAGTACTTC
>TRBV9|TRBJ2-7|many|NA
CASSVALGTTYEQYF
TGTGCCAGCAGCGTAGCTCTGGGGACAACCTACGAGCAGTACTTC
>TRBV27|TRBJ2-7|many|TRBD1
CASSLTLPDRAYEQYF
TGTGCCAGCAGTTTAACCCTCCCGGACAGGGCCTACGAGCAGTACTTC
>TRBV4-1|TRBJ2-7|NA|NA
CASSQRTGTPLDGQYF
TGCGCCAGCAGCCAACGAACCGGGACACCCCTTGACGGGCAGTACTTC
>TRBV20-1|TRBJ2-1|many|NA
CSAGTPSSYNEQFF
TGCAGCGCGGGTACCCCCAGCTCCTACAATGAGCAGTTCTTC
>TRBV11-1|TRBJ2-3|few|TRBD1
CASSSGQGVPDTQYF
TGTGCCAGCAGCTCGGGACAGGGGGTCCCAGATACGCAGTATTTT
>TRBV6-1|TRBJ1-5|few|NA
CASSEFVVGTDSNQPQHF
TGTGCCAGCAGTGAATTTGTAGTTGGTACAGATAGCAATCAGCCCCAGCATTTT
>TRBV20-1|TRBJ2-3|many|NA
CSAKQGGDTDTQYF
TGCAGTGCCAAGCAGGGAGGTGACACAGATACGCAGTATTTT
>TRBV6-5|TRBJ2-3|many|TRBD2
CASSYDGGSSDTQYF
TGTGCCAGCAGTTACGATGGCGGGAGCTCTGATACGCAGTATTTT
>TRBV5-8|TRBJ1-6|NA|TRBD1
CASSGTAYNSPLHF
TGTGCCAGCAGCGGGACAGCTTATAATTCACCCCTCCACTTT
>TRBV6-1|TRBJ1-5|many|TRBD1
CASSGTGVRGNQPQHF
TGTGCCAGCAGTGGGACAGGGGTCCGGGGCAATCAGCCCCAGCATTTT
>TRBV15|TRBJ2-7|few|TRBD2
CATSPGTSAYEQYF
TGTGCCACCAGCCCCGGGACTAGCGCGTACGAGCAGTACTTC
>TRBV11-1|TRBJ1-1|NA|NA
CASSLGSVQGNTEAFF
TGTGCCAGCAGCTTAGGTTCGGTCCAGGGGAACACTGAAGCTTTCTTC
>TRBV18|TRBJ1-4|many|NA
CASSPPNGPFNEKLFF
TGTGCCAGCTCACCACCAAACGGACCCTTTAATGAAAAACTGTTTTTT
>TRBV20-1|TRBJ1-5|NA|TRBD1
CSASQGSNQPQHF
TGCAGTGCTTCACAGGGGAGCAATCAGCCCCAGCATTTT
>TRBV6-4|TRBJ2-6|NA|TRBD2
CASSDTSGSGANVLTF
TGTGCCAGCAGTGACACTAGCGGGTCTGGGGCCAACGTCCTGACTTTC
>TRBV7-6|TRBJ2-3|many|TRBD1
CASSQRGQGARPDTQYF
TGTGCCAGCAGCCAACGGGGACAGGGAGCTCGGCCAGATACGCAGTATTTT
>TRBV7-6|TRBJ1-3|NA|NA
CASSSPVNTIYF
TGTGCCAGCAGCTCTCCTGTAAACACCATATATTTT
>TRBV30|TRBJ1-2|NA|TRBD1
CAWSRDRAPYTF
TGTGCCTGGAGCCGGGACAGGGCTCCGTACACCTTC
>TRBV5-1|TRBJ2-7|once|NA
CASSFGQGSSGEQYF
TGCGCCAGCAGCTTTGGCCAGGGGTCATCAGGGGAGCAGTACTTC
>TRBV9|TRBJ1-2|NA|NA
CASSGGGREGYTF
TGTGCCAGCAGCGGGGGGGGACGGGAAGGCTACACCTTC
>TRBV6-1|TRBJ2-6|NA|NA
CASSTGAGANVLTF
TGTGCCAGCAGCACGGGGGCAGGGGCCAACGTCCTGACTTTC
>TRBV6-1|TRBJ2-1|many|NA
CASTARPSSYNEQFF
TGTGCCAGCACCGCCAGGCCTAGCTCCTACAATGAGCAGTTCTTC